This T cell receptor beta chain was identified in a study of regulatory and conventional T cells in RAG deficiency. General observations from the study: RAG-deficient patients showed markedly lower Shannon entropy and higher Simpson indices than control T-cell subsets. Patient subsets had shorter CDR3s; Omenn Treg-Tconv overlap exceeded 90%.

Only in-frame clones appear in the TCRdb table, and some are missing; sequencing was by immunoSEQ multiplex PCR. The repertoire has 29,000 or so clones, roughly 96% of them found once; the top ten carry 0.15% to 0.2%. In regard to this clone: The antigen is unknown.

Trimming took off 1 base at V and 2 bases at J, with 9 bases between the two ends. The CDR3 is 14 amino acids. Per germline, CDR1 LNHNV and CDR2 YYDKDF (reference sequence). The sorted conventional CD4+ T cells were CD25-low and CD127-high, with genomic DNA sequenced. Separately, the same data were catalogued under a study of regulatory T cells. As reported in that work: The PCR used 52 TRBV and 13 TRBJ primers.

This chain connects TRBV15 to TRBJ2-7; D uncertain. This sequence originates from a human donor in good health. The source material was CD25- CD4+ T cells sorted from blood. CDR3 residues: CATSRVTRTYEQYF. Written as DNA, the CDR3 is TGTGCCACCAGCAGAGTGACACGAACCTACGAGCAGTACTTC.